This T cell receptor (beta chain) appears in the sequencing data of a study of T cells after yellow fever vaccination. Study-wide findings and caveats: Weaker in magnitude, the secondary response showed a faster peak on day 5 versus 15.

For TCR, cDNA came from 5'RACE template switching, which added a universal primer site and UMIs. One entry per CDR3 protein, called by TCRdb with MiXCR from the 5' RACE reads. This repertoire shows 150,000 to 200,000 distinct CDR3 sequences, approximately 10% found once; its top ten account for about 38%. The V end was cut by 1 base, the J end by 5 bases, with 11 bases between. The germline CDR1 and CDR2 sequences are SEHNR and FQNEAQ (reference sequence). The CDR3 covers 15 residues. This clonotype was observed a few times. Its antigen is not identified. The receptor's source is a man aged 18 to 30 who received the YFV17D yellow fever vaccine. V usage is TRBV7-9 and J usage is TRBJ2-2; the D is unclear. Sequencing used CD8+ T cells sorted from PBMCs, obtained 15 days after the yellow fever booster vaccination. The CDR3 region is CASSLGTDLTGELFF. The CDR3, as DNA: TGTGCCAGCAGCTTAGGAACAGATTTAACCGGGGAGCTGTTTTTT.